The rows below give T cell receptor beta chains drawn from one sample of a study of T cells after somatic rescue of genetic block. The data were produced by immunoSEQ multiplex PCR, yet TCRdb's version contains in-frame clones alone and is incomplete. In the table there are 14,000 to 15,000 clones, about three quarters of which are singletons. Specimen: peripheral blood mononuclear cells (PBMCs). Source of these receptors: a boy younger than 18. CDR3s include the opening cysteine and the closing phenylalanine or tryptophan. A D gene is named only where the DNA matches it firmly. The size of a clone is reported for some rows only, either as once, few or many, or as a class for expanded clones.

abundance: .; d_gene: .; j_gene: TRBJ2-2; v_gene: TRBV27; len: 14; CDR3aa: CASSARRFTGELFF; CDR3nt: TGTGCCAGCAGTGCCCGACGGTTCACCGGGGAGCTGTTTTTT
abundance: few; d_gene: .; j_gene: TRBJ1-5; v_gene: TRBV7-9; len: 14; CDR3aa: CASSLDGPWGPQHF; CDR3nt: TGTGCCAGCAGCTTAGATGGGCCGTGGGGGCCCCAGCATTTT
abundance: .; d_gene: .; j_gene: TRBJ2-5; v_gene: TRBV18; len: 13; CDR3aa: CASSPRTQETQYF; CDR3nt: TGTGCCAGCTCACCACGGACCCAAGAGACCCAGTACTTC
abundance: .; d_gene: TRBD1; j_gene: TRBJ2-3; v_gene: TRBV19; len: 16; CDR3aa: CASSRGRGRRTDTQYF; CDR3nt: TGTGCCAGTAGTAGAGGTAGGGGGCGAAGGACAGATACGCAGTATTTT
abundance: .; d_gene: .; j_gene: TRBJ2-5; v_gene: TRBV5-4; len: 16; CDR3aa: CASSHQGYRVQETQYF; CDR3nt: TGTGCCAGCAGCCATCAGGGGTACCGGGTCCAAGAGACCCAGTACTTC
abundance: .; d_gene: .; j_gene: TRBJ2-3; v_gene: TRBV5-1; len: 14; CDR3aa: CASSLDWNTDTQYF; CDR3nt: TGCGCCAGCAGCTTGGATTGGAACACAGATACGCAGTATTTT
abundance: .; d_gene: .; j_gene: TRBJ2-7; v_gene: TRBV18; len: 15; CDR3aa: CASSPPGAGGYEQYF; CDR3nt: TGTGCCAGCTCACCGCCGGGAGCAGGAGGCTACGAGCAGTACTTC
abundance: few; d_gene: TRBD1; j_gene: TRBJ2-5; v_gene: TRBV4-1; len: 15; CDR3aa: CASSQATGDQETQYF; CDR3nt: TGCGCCAGCAGCCAAGCAACAGGGGACCAAGAGACCCAGTACTTC
abundance: .; d_gene: .; j_gene: TRBJ2-3; v_gene: TRBV15; len: 15; CDR3aa: CATSRGRELTDTQYF; CDR3nt: TGTGCCACCAGCAGAGGAAGGGAGCTCACAGATACGCAGTATTTT
abundance: .; d_gene: .; j_gene: TRBJ2-3; v_gene: TRBV14; len: 14; CDR3aa: CASSQDLQTDTQYF; CDR3nt: TGTGCCAGCAGCCAAGATCTTCAGACAGATACGCAGTATTTT
abundance: .; d_gene: TRBD1; j_gene: TRBJ1-1; v_gene: TRBV6-1; len: 13; CDR3aa: CASSHRGNTEAFF; CDR3nt: TGTGCCAGCAGCCACAGGGGAAACACTGAAGCTTTCTTT